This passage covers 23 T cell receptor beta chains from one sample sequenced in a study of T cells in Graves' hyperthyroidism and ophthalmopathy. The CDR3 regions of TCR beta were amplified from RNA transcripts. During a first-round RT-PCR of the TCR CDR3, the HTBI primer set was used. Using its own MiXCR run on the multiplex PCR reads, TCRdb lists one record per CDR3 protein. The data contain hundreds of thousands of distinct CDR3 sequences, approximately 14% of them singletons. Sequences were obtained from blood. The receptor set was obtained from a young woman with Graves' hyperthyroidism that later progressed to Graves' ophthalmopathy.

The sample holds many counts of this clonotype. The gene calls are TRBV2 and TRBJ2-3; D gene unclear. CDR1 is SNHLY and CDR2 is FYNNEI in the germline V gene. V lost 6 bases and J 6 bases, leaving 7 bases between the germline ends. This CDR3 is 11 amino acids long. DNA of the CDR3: TGTGCCAGCAGCAGGACCGATACGCAGTATTTT. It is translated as CASSRTDTQYF.

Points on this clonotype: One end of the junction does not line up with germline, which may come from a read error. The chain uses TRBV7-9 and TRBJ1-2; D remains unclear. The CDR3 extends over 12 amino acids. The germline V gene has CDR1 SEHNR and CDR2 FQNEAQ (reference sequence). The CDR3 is CANSLVEEGYTF. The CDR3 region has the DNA TGTGCCAACAGCTTGGTGGAGGAAGGCTACACCTTC.

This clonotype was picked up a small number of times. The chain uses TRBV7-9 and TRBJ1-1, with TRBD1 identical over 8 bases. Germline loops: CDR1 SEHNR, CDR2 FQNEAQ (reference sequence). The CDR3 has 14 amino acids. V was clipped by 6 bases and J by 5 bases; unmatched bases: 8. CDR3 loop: CASSTSGGRTEAFF. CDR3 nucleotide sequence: TGTGCCAGCAGTACCTCAGGGGGCCGGACTGAAGCTTTCTTT.

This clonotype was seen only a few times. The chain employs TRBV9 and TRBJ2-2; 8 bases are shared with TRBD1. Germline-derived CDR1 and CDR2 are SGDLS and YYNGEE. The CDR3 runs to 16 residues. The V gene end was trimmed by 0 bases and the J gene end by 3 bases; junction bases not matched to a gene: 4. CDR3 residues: CASSVDGQGYTGELFF. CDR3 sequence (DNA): TGTGCCAGCAGCGTAGACGGACAGGGCTACACCGGGGAGCTGTTTTTT.

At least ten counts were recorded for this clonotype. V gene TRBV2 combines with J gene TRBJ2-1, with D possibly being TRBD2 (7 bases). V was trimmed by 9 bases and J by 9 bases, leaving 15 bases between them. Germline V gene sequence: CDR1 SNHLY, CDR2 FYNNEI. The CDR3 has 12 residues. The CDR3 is CARRWGGGEQFF. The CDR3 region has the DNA TGTGCCAGACGCTGGGGGGGCGGTGAGCAGTTCTTC.

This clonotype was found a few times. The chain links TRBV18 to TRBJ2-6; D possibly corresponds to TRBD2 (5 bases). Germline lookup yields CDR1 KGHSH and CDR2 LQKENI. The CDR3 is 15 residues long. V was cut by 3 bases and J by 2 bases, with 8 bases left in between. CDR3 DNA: TGTGCCAGCTCACCCGGGGAGACTGGGGCCAACGTCCTGACTTTC. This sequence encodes CASSPGETGANVLTF.

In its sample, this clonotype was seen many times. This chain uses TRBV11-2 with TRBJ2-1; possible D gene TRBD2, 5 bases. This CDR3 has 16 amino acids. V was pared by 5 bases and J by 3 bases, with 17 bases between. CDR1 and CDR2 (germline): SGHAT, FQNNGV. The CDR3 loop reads CASSRWGSASYNEQFF. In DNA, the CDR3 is TGTGCCAGCAGCCGCTGGGGTAGCGCGAGCTACAATGAGCAGTTCTTC.

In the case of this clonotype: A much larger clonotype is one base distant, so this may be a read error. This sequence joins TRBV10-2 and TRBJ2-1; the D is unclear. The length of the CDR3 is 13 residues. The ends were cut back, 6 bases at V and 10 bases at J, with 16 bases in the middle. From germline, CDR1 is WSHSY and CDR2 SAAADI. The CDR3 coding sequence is TGCGCCAGCAGGCCCGAATACGGTGGCGAGCAGTTCTTC. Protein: CASRPEYGGEQFF.

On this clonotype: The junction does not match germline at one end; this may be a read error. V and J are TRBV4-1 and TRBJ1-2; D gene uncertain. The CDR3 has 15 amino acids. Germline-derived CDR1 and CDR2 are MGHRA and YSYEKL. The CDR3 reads CASRQPHERNYGYTF. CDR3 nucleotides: TGCGCCAGCCGCCAACCCCACGAGAGGAACTATGGCTACACCTTC.

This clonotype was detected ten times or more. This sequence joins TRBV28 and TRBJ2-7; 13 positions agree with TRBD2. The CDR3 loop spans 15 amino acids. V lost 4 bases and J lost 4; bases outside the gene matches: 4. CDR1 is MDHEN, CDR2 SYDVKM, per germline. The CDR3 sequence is CASSSRTSGSYEQYF. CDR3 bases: TGTGCCAGCAGTTCCCGGACTAGCGGGAGTTACGAGCAGTACTTC. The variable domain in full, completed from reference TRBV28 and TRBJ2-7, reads DVKVTQSSRYLVKRTGEKVFLECVQDMDHENMFWYRQDPGLGLRLIYFSYDVKMKEKGDIPEGYSVSREKKERFSLILESASTNQTSMYLCASSSRTSGSYEQYFGPGTRLTVT.

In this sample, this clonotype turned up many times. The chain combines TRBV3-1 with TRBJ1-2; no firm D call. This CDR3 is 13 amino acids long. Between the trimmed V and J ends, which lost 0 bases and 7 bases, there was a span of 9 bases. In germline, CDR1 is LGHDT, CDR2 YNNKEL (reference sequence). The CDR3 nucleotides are TGTGCCAGCAGCCAAGATCGACGGAGTGGCTACACCTTC. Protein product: CASSQDRRSGYTF.

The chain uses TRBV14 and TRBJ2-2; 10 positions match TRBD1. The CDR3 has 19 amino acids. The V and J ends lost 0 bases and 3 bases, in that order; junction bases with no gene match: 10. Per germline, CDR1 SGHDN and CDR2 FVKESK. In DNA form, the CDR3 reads TGTGCCAGCAGCCAAGATCGTTCGGGACAGGGGCGGTACACCGGGGAGCTGTTTTTT. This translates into CASSQDRSGQGRYTGELFF.

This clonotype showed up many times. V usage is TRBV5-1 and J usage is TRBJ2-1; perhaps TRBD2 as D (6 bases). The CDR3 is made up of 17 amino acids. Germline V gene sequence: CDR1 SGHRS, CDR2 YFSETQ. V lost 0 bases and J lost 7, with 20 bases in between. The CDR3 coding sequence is TGCGCCAGCAGCTTGGTAAGGGGAGGTTACGACGGGAATGAGCAGTTCTTC. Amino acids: CASSLVRGGYDGNEQFF.

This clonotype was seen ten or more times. The DNA of the CDR3 is TGTGCCAGCCTCCCCACAGATACGCAGTATTTT. Amino acids: CASLPTDTQYF. The chain links TRBV2 to TRBJ2-3, with no clear D. CDR1 and CDR2 (germline): SNHLY, FYNNEI. V lost 8 bases and J 2 bases, leaving 5 bases between the germline ends. CDR3 size: 11 residues.

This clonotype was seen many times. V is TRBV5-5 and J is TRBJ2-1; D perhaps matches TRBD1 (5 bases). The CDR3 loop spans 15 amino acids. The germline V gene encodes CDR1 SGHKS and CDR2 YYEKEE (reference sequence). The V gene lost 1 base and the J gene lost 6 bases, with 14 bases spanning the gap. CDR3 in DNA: TGTGCCAGCAGCTTGTTAGCAGGGTTGTCCAATGAGCAGTTCTTC. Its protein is CASSLLAGLSNEQFF.

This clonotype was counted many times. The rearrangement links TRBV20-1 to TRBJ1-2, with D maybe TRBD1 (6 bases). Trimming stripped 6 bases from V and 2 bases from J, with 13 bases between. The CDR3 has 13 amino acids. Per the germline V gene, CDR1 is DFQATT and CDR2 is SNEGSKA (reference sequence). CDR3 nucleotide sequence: TGCAGTGCCGTGCCCCAGGGGAACTATGGCTACACCTTC. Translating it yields CSAVPQGNYGYTF.

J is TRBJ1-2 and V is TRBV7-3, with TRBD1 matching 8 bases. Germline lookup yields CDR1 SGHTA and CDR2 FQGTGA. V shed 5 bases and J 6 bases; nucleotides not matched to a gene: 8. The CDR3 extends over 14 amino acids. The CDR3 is CASSLGVDRDGYTF. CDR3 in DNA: TGTGCCAGCAGCCTCGGGGTGGACAGGGATGGCTACACCTTC.

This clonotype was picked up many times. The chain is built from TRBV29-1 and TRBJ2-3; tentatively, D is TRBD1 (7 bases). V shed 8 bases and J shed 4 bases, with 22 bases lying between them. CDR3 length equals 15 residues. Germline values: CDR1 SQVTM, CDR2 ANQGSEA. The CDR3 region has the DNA TGCAGCCTCATTGGGGCCCAGGGGGGATCAGATACGCAGTATTTT. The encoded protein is CSLIGAQGGSDTQYF.

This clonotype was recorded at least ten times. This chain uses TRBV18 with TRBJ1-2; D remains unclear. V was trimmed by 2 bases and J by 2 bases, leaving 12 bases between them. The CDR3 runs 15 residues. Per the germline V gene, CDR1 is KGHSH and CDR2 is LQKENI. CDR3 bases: TGTGCCAGCTCACCATTACCGGAATCAAACTATGGCTACACCTTC. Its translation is CASSPLPESNYGYTF.

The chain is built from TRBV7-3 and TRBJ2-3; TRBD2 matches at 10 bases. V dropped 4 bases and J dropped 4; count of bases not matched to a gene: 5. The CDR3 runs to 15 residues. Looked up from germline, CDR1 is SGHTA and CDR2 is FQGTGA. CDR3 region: CASSWSSGSSDTQYF. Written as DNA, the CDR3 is TGTGCCAGCAGCTGGTCTAGCGGGAGTTCAGATACGCAGTATTTT.

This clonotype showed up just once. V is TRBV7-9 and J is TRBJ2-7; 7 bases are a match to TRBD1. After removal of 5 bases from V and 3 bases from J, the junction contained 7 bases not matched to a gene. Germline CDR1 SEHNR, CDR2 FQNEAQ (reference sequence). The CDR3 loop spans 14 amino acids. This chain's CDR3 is CASSAVDRIYEQYF. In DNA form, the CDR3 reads TGTGCCAGCAGCGCGGTGGACAGGATCTACGAGCAGTACTTC.

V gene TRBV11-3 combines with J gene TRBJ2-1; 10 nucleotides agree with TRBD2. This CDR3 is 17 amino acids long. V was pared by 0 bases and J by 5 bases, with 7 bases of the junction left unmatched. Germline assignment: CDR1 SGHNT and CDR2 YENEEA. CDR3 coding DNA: TGTGCCAGCAGCTTAGATGGCAGGCTAGCGGGGGACAATGAGCAGTTCTTC. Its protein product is CASSLDGRLAGDNEQFF.

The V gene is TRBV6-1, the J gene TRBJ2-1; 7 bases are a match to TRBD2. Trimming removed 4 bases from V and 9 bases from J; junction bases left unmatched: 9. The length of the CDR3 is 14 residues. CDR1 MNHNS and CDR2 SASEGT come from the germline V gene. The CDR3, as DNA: TGTGCCAGCAGTGGACTAGCCCCCTGGCGTGAGCAGTTCTTC. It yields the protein CASSGLAPWREQFF.